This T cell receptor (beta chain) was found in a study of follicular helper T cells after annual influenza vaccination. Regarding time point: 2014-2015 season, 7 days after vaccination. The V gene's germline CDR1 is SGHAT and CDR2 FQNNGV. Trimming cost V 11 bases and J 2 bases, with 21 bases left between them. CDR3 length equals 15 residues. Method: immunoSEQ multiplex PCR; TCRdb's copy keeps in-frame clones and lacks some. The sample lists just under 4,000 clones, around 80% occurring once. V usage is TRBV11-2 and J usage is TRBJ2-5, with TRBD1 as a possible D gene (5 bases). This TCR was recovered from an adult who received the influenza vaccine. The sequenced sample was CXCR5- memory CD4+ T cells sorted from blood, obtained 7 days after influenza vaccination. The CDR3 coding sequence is TGTGCCGGGGCCCTGTGGCCCGGTGGACAAGAGACCCAGTACTTC. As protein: CAGALWPGGQETQYF.